Listed below are T cell receptor beta chains from one sample, sequenced in a study of cytomegalovirus exposure and HLA in healthy donors. Produced via immunoSEQ multiplex PCR; TCRdb's table is partial and in-frame only. The sample contains 150,000 to 180,000 clones, about three quarters of which appear only once. The sequenced sample was PBMCs. The receptor set was obtained from a woman between 35 and 50 years old in good health and CMV-seronegative. CDR3s include the opening cysteine and the closing phenylalanine or tryptophan. The D gene is left open where the match is weak. The size entry is marked missing in some rows and otherwise reads once, few, many or a size class.

j_call d_call v_call clone_size cdr3_aa cdr3_nt
TRBJ2-2 . TRBV5-4 . CASSLGLANTGELFF TGTGCCAGCAGCTTGGGGCTAGCGAACACCGGGGAGCTGTTTTTT
TRBJ2-7 . TRBV4-1 . CASSQEGSEQYF TGCGCCAGCAGCCAAGAAGGGAGCGAGCAGTACTTC
TRBJ1-2 TRBD1 TRBV5-1 . CASSPAPGQQYGYTF TGCGCCAGCAGCCCCGCCCCGGGACAGCAATATGGCTACACCTTC
TRBJ2-3 TRBD2 TRBV5-1 . CASSDTSGSTDTQYF TGCGCCAGCAGCGATACTAGCGGGAGCACAGATACGCAGTATTTT
TRBJ2-2 . TRBV14 . CASSQGQENTGELFF TGTGCCAGCAGCCAAGGACAGGAGAACACCGGGGAGCTGTTTTTT
TRBJ2-7 TRBD1 TRBV6-1 few CASSTGQGPYEQYF TGTGCCAGCAGTACGGGACAGGGCCCCTACGAGCAGTACTTC
TRBJ2-3 TRBD2 TRBV7-2 . CASSLVSGGAGDTQYF TGTGCCAGCAGCTTAGTCAGCGGGGGGGCGGGAGATACGCAGTATTTT
TRBJ2-2 . TRBV4-2 . CASSQDTYRELFF TGTGCCAGCAGCCAAGACACCTACCGGGAGCTGTTTTTT
TRBJ2-7 . TRBV13 few CASSWTVEGQYF TGTGCCAGCAGCTGGACAGTTGAGGGGCAGTACTTC
TRBJ1-3 TRBD1 TRBV6-5 . CASSATGASGNTIYF TGTGCCAGCAGTGCTACAGGGGCCTCTGGAAACACCATATATTTT
TRBJ2-3 TRBD2 TRBV5-1 . CASSPTSVSGPDTQYF TGCGCCAGCAGCCCTACTAGCGTCAGCGGGCCAGATACGCAGTATTTT
TRBJ1-5 TRBD1 TRBV18 once CASSETGVGDQPQHF TGTGCCAGCTCCGAGACAGGGGTAGGAGATCAGCCCCAGCATTTT
TRBJ1-2 . TRBV5-6 . CASSLVSRSGWGYTF TGTGCCAGCAGCTTGGTGTCCCGGAGCGGCTGGGGCTACACCTTC
TRBJ2-2 . TRBV13 . CASRAGAGELFF TGTGCCAGCAGAGCGGGTGCCGGGGAGCTGTTTTTT
TRBJ1-6 . TRBV5-4 . CASSFGLVNSPLHF TGTGCCAGCAGCTTCGGTCTCGTTAATTCACCCCTCCACTTT
TRBJ1-1 . TRBV7-9 . CASSLGEGVHTEAFF TGTGCCAGCAGCTTAGGTGAAGGGGTTCACACTGAAGCTTTCTTT
TRBJ1-5 TRBD1 TRBV28 . CASSFGQGVMQPQHF TGTGCCAGCAGTTTCGGACAGGGGGTGATGCAGCCCCAGCATTTT
TRBJ2-1 . TRBV11-2 . CASSPYQGFSYNEQFF TGTGCCAGCAGCCCCTATCAGGGGTTCTCCTACAATGAGCAGTTCTTC
TRBJ2-3 TRBD2 TRBV9 . CASSGWGGPGGDTQYF TGTGCCAGCAGCGGGTGGGGGGGACCCGGGGGAGATACGCAGTATTTT
TRBJ2-1 TRBD2 TRBV28 . CASSLGASGRTYNEQFF TGTGCCAGCTCCCTGGGGGCTAGCGGGAGAACCTACAATGAGCAGTTCTTC
TRBJ2-6 . TRBV11-3 . CASSPIGAGAGANVLTF TGTGCCAGCAGCCCCATCGGGGCAGGGGCTGGGGCCAACGTCCTGACTTTC
TRBJ2-2 TRBD2 TRBV5-4 . CASSLEGSGRVTGELFF TGTGCCAGCAGCTTGGAAGGTAGCGGGAGGGTCACCGGGGAGCTGTTTTTT
TRBJ2-6 TRBD2 TRBV5-1 . CASSLLGLAGAGANVLTF TGCGCCAGCAGCCTCCTTGGACTAGCGGGAGCTGGGGCCAACGTCCTGACTTTC
TRBJ2-7 . TRBV10-3 . CAISYRDTYEQYF TGTGCCATCAGTTACCGGGACACCTACGAGCAGTACTTC
TRBJ2-3 . TRBV7-9 . CASSSHRDTSTDTQYF TGTGCCAGCAGCTCGCATAGGGACACTAGCACAGATACGCAGTATTTT
TRBJ1-1 TRBD1 TRBV7-8 . CASSLGQGAYTEAFF TGTGCCAGCAGCTTAGGACAGGGGGCTTATACTGAAGCTTTCTTT
TRBJ2-3 TRBD2 TRBV7-8 . CASSPVLRGVTDTQYF TGTGCCAGCAGCCCCGTCCTACGGGGGGTCACAGATACGCAGTATTTT
TRBJ2-7 . TRBV7-9 . CASSSDSSYEQYF TGTGCCAGCAGCAGCGATTCCTCCTACGAGCAGTACTTC
TRBJ2-7 . TRBV11-3 . CASSLEFGSSYEQYF TGTGCCAGCAGCTTAGAGTTTGGGAGCTCCTACGAGCAGTACTTC
TRBJ1-1 . TRBV21-1 . CASRRDRGQGIVRDTEAFF TGTGCCAGCAGGAGGGACAGGGGGCAGGGTATAGTGAGGGACACTGAAGCTTTCTTT
TRBJ2-3 . TRBV5-1 . CASSFERASTDTQYF TGCGCCAGCAGCTTTGAGCGGGCCAGCACAGATACGCAGTATTTT
TRBJ2-5 TRBD2 TRBV6-5 . CASSLGTSQETQYF TGTGCCAGCAGTCTCGGGACTAGCCAAGAGACCCAGTACTTC
TRBJ2-6 . TRBV29-1 . CSVEGGRAGANVLTF TGCAGCGTTGAAGGGGGCAGGGCCGGGGCCAACGTCCTGACTTTC
TRBJ1-1 . TRBV7-9 . CASSLSAGKGGNTEAFF TGTGCCAGCAGCTTAAGCGCCGGCAAAGGGGGAAACACTGAAGCTTTCTTT
TRBJ1-2 TRBD1 TRBV11-3 . CASSLDGQGDYGYTF TGTGCCAGCAGCTTAGACGGACAGGGCGACTATGGCTACACCTTC
TRBJ1-4 . TRBV10-3 . CAISDGHTTNEKLFF TGTGCCATCAGTGACGGACATACAACTAATGAAAAACTGTTTTTT